This entry lists 11 T cell receptor beta chains sequenced from one sample in a study of STAT5B mutations in CD4+ large granular lymphocyte leukemia. Produced via immunoSEQ multiplex PCR; TCRdb's table is partial and in-frame only. Of under 50,000 clones listed, 80% to 85% are singletons. Sequencing used CD4+ T cells from blood buffy coats. The source of these receptors is a human donor in good health.

V and J are TRBV10-2 and TRBJ2-2, with TRBD2 matching 9 bases. The V gene's germline CDR1 is WSHSY and CDR2 SAAADI. The CDR3 covers 16 residues. V lost 6 bases, J lost 4 bases, and 9 bases stayed unmatched. The CDR3, as DNA: TGCGCCAGCAGGGACCCGGGACTAGCTTTCACCGGGGAGCTGTTTTTT. Translation gives CASRDPGLAFTGELFF.

This clone was counted once. J is TRBJ2-2 and V is TRBV5-5; no reliable D call. The germline V gene encodes CDR1 SGHKS and CDR2 YYEKEE (reference sequence). V gave up 0 bases and J gave up 7 bases, with 7 bases separating them. The CDR3 runs to 13 residues. CDR3 protein: CASSLDFYGELFF. CDR3 bases: TGTGCCAGCAGCTTGGATTTTTACGGGGAGCTGTTTTTT.

The chain uses TRBV6-5 and TRBJ2-1; 7 bases align to TRBD1. V lost 8 bases to trimming and J lost 1 base; unmatched junction nucleotides: 5. Germline CDR1 reads MNHEY; CDR2 reads SVGAGI. This CDR3 has 14 amino acids. The CDR3 here is CASRGTASYNEQFF. As DNA, the CDR3 is TGTGCCAGCCGAGGGACAGCATCCTACAATGAGCAGTTCTTC.

The V gene is TRBV19, the J gene TRBJ2-7, with 12 nucleotides matching TRBD2. The CDR3 loop spans 13 amino acids. Germline CDR1 and CDR2: LNHDA and SQIVND (reference sequence). J gave up 12 bases and V 5 bases, and 8 bases lay outside the gene matches. The chain's CDR3 is CASSPGLAGGPYF. The CDR3 DNA sequence: TGTGCCAGTAGTCCAGGCCTAGCGGGAGGGCCGTACTTC. The full variable domain, in which reference TRBV19 and TRBJ2-7 provide the parts outside the CDR3, is DGGITQSPKYLFRKEGQNVTLSCEQNLNHDAMYWYRQDPGQGLRLIYYSQIVNDFQKGDIAEGYSVSREKKESFPLTVTSAQKNPTAFYLCASSPGLAGGPYFGPGTRLTVT.

For the CDR3, the DNA is TGTGCCAGCAGCTGGCCGGGACCTCGGGGCTACACCTTC. Translated, it gives CASSWPGPRGYTF. The chain uses TRBV5-6 and TRBJ1-2; tentatively, D is TRBD1 (5 bases). Germline V CDR1 and CDR2: SGHDT, YYEEEE. V was trimmed by 3 bases and J by 8 bases, leaving 14 bases between them. The CDR3 covers 13 residues.

The chain uses TRBV7-8 and TRBJ1-5, with 9 bases aligning to TRBD1. Germline CDR1 reads SGHVS; CDR2 reads FQNEAQ. The V segment lost 4 bases and the J segment 6 bases; nucleotides outside the gene matches: 10. CDR3 length: 16 residues. CDR3 sequence (DNA): TGTGCCAGCAGCTCCCAGTTTAGGACAGGGGCTCAGCCCCAGCATTTT. It specifies CASSSQFRTGAQPQHF.

The chain employs TRBV29-1 and TRBJ1-1; D unclear. The length of the CDR3 is 13 residues. Trimming removed 5 bases from V and 4 bases from J, with 14 bases in between. The germline V gene has CDR1 SQVTM and CDR2 ANQGSEA. The CDR3 reads CSVLVGLGTEAFF. Written as DNA, the CDR3 is TGCAGCGTTTTGGTGGGTTTGGGCACTGAAGCTTTCTTT.

The rearrangement links TRBV2 to TRBJ1-1, with unresolved D. Germline V gene lookup returns CDR1 SNHLY and CDR2 FYNNEI. The CDR3 has 15 amino acids. The germline V and J ends were trimmed by 7 bases and 0 bases, with 15 bases remaining between them. The CDR3 is CASIEGRALNTEAFF. In DNA, the CDR3 is TGTGCCAGCATCGAGGGTAGGGCCTTGAACACTGAAGCTTTCTTT.

The chain is built from TRBV4-1 and TRBJ2-3, with D possibly being TRBD2 (6 bases). The CDR3 sequence is 16 residues long. The V end was cut by 4 bases, the J end by 2 bases, with 16 bases between. From germline, CDR1 is MGHRA and CDR2 YSYEKL. The CDR3 coding sequence is TGCGCCAGCAGCCCCGGGGGTGGGACCTACACAGATACGCAGTATTTT. It specifies CASSPGGGTYTDTQYF.

This chain joins TRBV2 and TRBJ2-1, with TRBD1 identical over 7 bases. Germline lookup yields CDR1 SNHLY and CDR2 FYNNEI. J was trimmed by 6 bases and V by 8 bases; bases with no gene match: 10. This CDR3 has 14 amino acids. CDR3 DNA sequence: TGTGCCAGCCTAGGGGGTAGGGGGCGCAATGAGCAGTTCTTC. It specifies CASLGGRGRNEQFF.

The rearrangement links TRBV28 to TRBJ2-3, with a weak D call TRBD2 (5 bases). CDR3 size: 12 residues. Germline assignment: CDR1 MDHEN and CDR2 SYDVKM. V dropped 6 bases and J dropped 4 bases, with 8 bases sitting between them. Here the CDR3 DNA reads TGTGCCAGCAGAGAGGGAGCAGATACGCAGTATTTT. Translated, it gives CASREGADTQYF.